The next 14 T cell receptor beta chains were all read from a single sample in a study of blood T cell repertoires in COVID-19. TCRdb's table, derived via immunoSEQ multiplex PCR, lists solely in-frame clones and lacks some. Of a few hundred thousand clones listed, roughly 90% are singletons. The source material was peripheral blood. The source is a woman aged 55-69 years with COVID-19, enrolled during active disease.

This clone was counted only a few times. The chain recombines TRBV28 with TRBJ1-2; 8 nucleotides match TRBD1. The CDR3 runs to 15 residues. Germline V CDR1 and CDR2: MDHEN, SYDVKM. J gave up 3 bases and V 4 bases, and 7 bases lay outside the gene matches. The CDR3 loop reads CASSSTGTGDYGYTF. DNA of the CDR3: TGTGCCAGCAGTTCGACCGGGACAGGTGACTATGGCTACACCTTC.

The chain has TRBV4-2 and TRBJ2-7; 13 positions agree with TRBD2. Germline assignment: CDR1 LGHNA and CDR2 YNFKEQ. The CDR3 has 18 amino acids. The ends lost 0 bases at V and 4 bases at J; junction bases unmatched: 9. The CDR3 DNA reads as TGTGCCAGCAGCCAAGATACTAGCGGGGGGGCCGGGAGATACGAGCAGTACTTC. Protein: CASSQDTSGGAGRYEQYF.

The CDR3 sequence: CATSSNLPGDGNTIYF. The CDR3, as DNA: TGTGCCACCAGCAGCAACCTTCCAGGGGACGGAAACACCATATATTTT. The rearrangement uses TRBV15 and TRBJ1-3; tentative D call: TRBD1 (6 bases). Deletions cut 3 bases from V and 4 bases from J, with 16 bases between. The germline V gene has CDR1 LNHNV and CDR2 YYDKDF (reference sequence). The CDR3 covers 16 residues.

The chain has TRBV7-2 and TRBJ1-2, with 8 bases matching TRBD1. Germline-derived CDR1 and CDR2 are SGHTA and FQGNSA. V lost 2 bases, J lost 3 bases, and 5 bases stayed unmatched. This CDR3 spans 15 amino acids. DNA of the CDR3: TGTGCCAGCAGCTTACAAACAGGGGGGCACTATGGCTACACCTTC. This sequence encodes CASSLQTGGHYGYTF.

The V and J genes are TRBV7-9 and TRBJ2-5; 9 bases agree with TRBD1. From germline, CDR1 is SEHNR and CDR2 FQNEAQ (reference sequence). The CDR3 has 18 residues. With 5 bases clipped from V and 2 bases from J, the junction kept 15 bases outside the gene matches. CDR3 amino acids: CASSIRPRDRVGQETQYF. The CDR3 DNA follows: TGTGCCAGCAGCATTCGACCACGGGACAGGGTGGGACAAGAGACCCAGTACTTC.

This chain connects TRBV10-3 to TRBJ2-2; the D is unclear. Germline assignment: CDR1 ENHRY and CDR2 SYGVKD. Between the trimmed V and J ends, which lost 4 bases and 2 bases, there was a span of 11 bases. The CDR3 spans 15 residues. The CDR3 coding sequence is TGTGCCATCAGTGGCATGGGCTATAACACCGGGGAGCTGTTTTTT. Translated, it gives CAISGMGYNTGELFF.

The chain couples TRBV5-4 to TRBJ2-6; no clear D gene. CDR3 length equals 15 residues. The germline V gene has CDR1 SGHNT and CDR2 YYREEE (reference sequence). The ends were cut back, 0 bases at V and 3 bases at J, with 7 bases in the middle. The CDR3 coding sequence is TGTGCCAGCAGCTTGGGAAGCCATGGGGCCAACGTCCTGACTTTC. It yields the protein CASSLGSHGANVLTF.

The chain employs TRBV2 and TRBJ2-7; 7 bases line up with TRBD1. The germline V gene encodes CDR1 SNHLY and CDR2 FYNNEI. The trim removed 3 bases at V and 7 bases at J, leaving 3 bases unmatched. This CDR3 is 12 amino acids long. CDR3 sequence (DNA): TGTGCCAGCAGTGACGACAGGGATGAGCAGTACTTC. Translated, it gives CASSDDRDEQYF.

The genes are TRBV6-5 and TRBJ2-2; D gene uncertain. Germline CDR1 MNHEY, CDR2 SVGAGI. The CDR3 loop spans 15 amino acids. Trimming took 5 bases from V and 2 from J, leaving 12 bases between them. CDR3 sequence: CASSISQTNTGELFF. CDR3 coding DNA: TGTGCCAGCAGTATAAGCCAGACTAACACCGGGGAGCTGTTTTTT.

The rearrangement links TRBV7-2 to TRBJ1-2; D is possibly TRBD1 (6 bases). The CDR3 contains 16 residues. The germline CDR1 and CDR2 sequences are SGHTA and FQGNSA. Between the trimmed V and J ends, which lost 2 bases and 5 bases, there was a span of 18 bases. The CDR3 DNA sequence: TGTGCCAGCAGCTTAAGGTCGGGAGGGGGTTCTTATGGCTACACCTTC. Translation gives CASSLRSGGGSYGYTF. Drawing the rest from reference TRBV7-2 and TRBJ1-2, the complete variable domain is GAGVSQSPSNKVTEKGKDVELRCDPISGHTALYWYRQSLGQGLEFLIYFQGNSAPDKSGLPSDRFSAERTGGSVSTLTIQRTQQEDSAVYLCASSLRSGGGSYGYTFGSGTRLTVV.

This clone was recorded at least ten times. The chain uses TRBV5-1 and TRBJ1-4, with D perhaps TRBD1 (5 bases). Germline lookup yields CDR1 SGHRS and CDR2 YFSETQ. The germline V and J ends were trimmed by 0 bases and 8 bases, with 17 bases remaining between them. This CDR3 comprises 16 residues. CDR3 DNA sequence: TGCGCCAGCAGCTTGGATTTCGGAACAGGAATGGAAAAACTGTTTTTT. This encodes CASSLDFGTGMEKLFF.

CDR3 loop: CASSGETGASYNEQFF. CDR3 DNA: TGTGCCAGCAGTGGGGAGACAGGGGCCTCCTACAATGAGCAGTTCTTC. The rearrangement links TRBV2 to TRBJ2-1; TRBD1 aligns across 8 bases. Unmatched junction bases numbered 5, after V lost 4 bases and J lost 0 bases. Germline-derived CDR1 and CDR2 are SNHLY and FYNNEI. This CDR3 region has 16 residues.

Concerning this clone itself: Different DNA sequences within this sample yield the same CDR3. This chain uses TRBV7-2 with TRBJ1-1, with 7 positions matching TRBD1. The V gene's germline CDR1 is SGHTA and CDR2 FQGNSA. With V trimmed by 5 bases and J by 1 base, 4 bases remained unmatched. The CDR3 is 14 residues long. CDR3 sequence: CASSPGTANTEAFF. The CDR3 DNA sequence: TGTGCCAGCAGCCCTGGGACAGCGAACACTGAAGCTTTCTTT.

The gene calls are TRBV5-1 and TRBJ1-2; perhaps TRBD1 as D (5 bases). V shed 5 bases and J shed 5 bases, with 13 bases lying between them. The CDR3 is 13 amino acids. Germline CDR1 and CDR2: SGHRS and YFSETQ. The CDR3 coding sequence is TGCGCCAGCAGGGTAGGGGTGTCTTATGGCTACACCTTC. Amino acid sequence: CASRVGVSYGYTF.